This TCR beta chain was recovered during a study of blood T cell repertoires in COVID-19. Recruits, aged roughly 18 to 89 years, lived in 24 US areas. Self-reported history from a screening survey and questionnaire set each donor's cohort. Original methodology: Estimated nucleated cell counts came from reference gene primer amplification. The method was immunoSEQ multiplex PCR; TCRdb's version includes in-frame clones alone and lacks a portion of them. V and J calls and clone size are those listed in that table; D and trimming were worked out from the DNA. The sample lists under 300,000 clones; about 80% were seen once. The sample taken for sequencing was PBMCs or T cells enriched from blood (not recorded which). The sequence was obtained from a man aged 35 to 55 who had recovered from COVID-19.

Here the CDR3 reads CASSFTGGGTQYF. The CDR3 DNA is TGTGCCAGCAGCTTTACGGGGGGAGGTACGCAGTATTTT. The chain has TRBV5-4 and TRBJ2-3, with TRBD2 matching over 7 bases. Unmatched junction bases numbered 5, after V lost 2 bases and J lost 8 bases. From germline, CDR1 is SGHNT and CDR2 YYREEE (reference sequence). The CDR3 runs 13 residues.